These T cell receptor beta chains were read from a single sample in a study of CD8+ T cells in alopecia areata. The method was immunoSEQ multiplex PCR; TCRdb's version includes in-frame clones alone and lacks a portion of them. The profile shows 100,000 to 150,000 clones, 49% of them singletons. Here the sequenced sample was CD8+ T cells sorted from blood, taken at week 0. These receptors came from a human donor with alopecia areata. CDR3s include the opening cysteine and the closing phenylalanine or tryptophan. A D gene is named only where the DNA matches it firmly. Clone size is stated in some rows and not others, as once, few, many or a class when expanded.

d_call,clone_size,j_call,v_call,cdr3_length,cdr3_nt,cdr3_aa
TRBD2,few,TRBJ2-1,TRBV7-2,14,TGTGCCAGCAGCTTACGGACTAGCCTGAATGAGCAGTTCTTC,CASSLRTSLNEQFF
NA,once,TRBJ2-4,TRBV6-1,14,TGTGCCAGCAGTGAACCCAGGCGTAAAAACATTCAGTACTTC,CASSEPRRKNIQYF
NA,few,TRBJ1-2,TRBV23-1,17,TGCGCCAGCAGTCAAATAGCAGGGTGTGGAGCTAACTATGGCTACACCTTC,CASSQIAGCGANYGYTF
NA,many,TRBJ1-6,TRBV29-1,12,TGCAGCGTTGGGGAATATAATTCACCCCTCCACTTT,CSVGEYNSPLHF
NA,NA,TRBJ2-3,TRBV25-1,15,TGTGCCAGCAGTGAATGGGGGGCCGGCACAGATACGCAGTATTTT,CASSEWGAGTDTQYF
NA,NA,TRBJ2-1,TRBV2,11,TGTGCCAGCAGTGAAGATATTGAGCAGTTCTTC,CASSEDIEQFF
NA,once,TRBJ1-2,TRBV5-1,13,TGCGCCAGCAGCAAGGACAGATACGTCAGCTACACCTTC,CASSKDRYVSYTF
TRBD1,NA,TRBJ1-1,TRBV9,14,TGTGCCAGCAGCCCAACAGGGGCTCGGACTGAAGCTTTCTTT,CASSPTGARTEAFF
NA,few,TRBJ1-4,TRBV2,15,TGTGCCAGCAGTGATGTCCCCTCGACAGCTGAAAAACTGTTTTTT,CASSDVPSTAEKLFF
TRBD2,few,TRBJ2-2,TRBV7-7,17,TGTGCTAGCAGCCCCCTAGCGGGAAGAACGAACACCGGGGAGCTGTTTTTT,CASSPLAGRTNTGELFF
TRBD2,NA,TRBJ2-5,TRBV19,13,TGTGCCAGTAGCGGAACTAGCGTGGAGACCCAGTACTTC,CASSGTSVETQYF
NA,NA,TRBJ2-7,TRBV5-1,16,TGCGCCAGCAGCTTGGATACAGCTCTGCTATCCTACGAGCAGTACTTC,CASSLDTALLSYEQYF
TRBD1,NA,TRBJ2-5,TRBV4-1,16,TGCGCCAGCAGCCCAACCTACAGGGGCGAATGGGAGACCCAGTACTTC,CASSPTYRGEWETQYF
NA,NA,TRBJ2-5,TRBV30,13,TGTGCCTGGACGGCCGGCAGGGATGGGACCCAGTACTTC,CAWTAGRDGTQYF
NA,once,TRBJ2-7,TRBV5-1,15,TGCGCCAGCAGCTTGACACAGGGCCTATACTACGAGCAGTACTTC,CASSLTQGLYYEQYF
NA,NA,TRBJ2-3,TRBV2,10,TGTGCCAGCACCAGGGATACGCAGTATTTT,CASTRDTQYF
NA,NA,TRBJ2-7,TRBV7-2,14,TGTGCCAGCAGCTTAGCGCGGGACAGCTACGAGCAGTACTTC,CASSLARDSYEQYF
TRBD2,once,TRBJ2-7,TRBV9,15,TGTGCCAGCAGCGTAGGGCCTAGCGGGGGCTACGAGCAGTACTTC,CASSVGPSGGYEQYF
TRBD2,NA,TRBJ2-1,TRBV6-6,16,TGTGCCAGCAGTCGTTTACTAGCGGGGGCGGGAAATGAGCAGTTCTTC,CASSRLLAGAGNEQFF
NA,NA,TRBJ2-7,TRBV30,12,TGTGCCTGGAGTCCCGGAGTATACGAGCAGTACTTC,CAWSPGVYEQYF
NA,few,TRBJ2-7,TRBV29-1,11,TGCAGCGTTACCCGGGATTACGAGCAGTACTTC,CSVTRDYEQYF
NA,once,TRBJ2-5,TRBV27,16,TGTGCCAGCGCGTCCTTGGTCACTACCTACCAAGAGACCCAGTACTTC,CASASLVTTYQETQYF
NA,NA,TRBJ2-1,TRBV30,13,TGTGCCTGGAGCCTAGGGACTCCGGAAGAGCAGTTCTTC,CAWSLGTPEEQFF
NA,NA,TRBJ2-2,TRBV13,14,TGTGCCAGCAGCTTAGGAGACCCACACCAGAAGGAGTTTTTT,CASSLGDPHQKEFF
NA,few,TRBJ2-2,TRBV10-3,14,TGTGCCATCAGCGTACCGCGTAACACCGGGGAGCTGTTTTTT,CAISVPRNTGELFF
TRBD1,NA,TRBJ1-3,TRBV7-9,15,TGTGCCAGCAGCGGACAGGGTCCCTCTGGAAACACCATATATTTT,CASSGQGPSGNTIYF
NA,NA,TRBJ1-4,TRBV6-5,12,TGTGCCAGCAGTTACTCCGGTGAAAAACTGTTTTTT,CASSYSGEKLFF
NA,few,TRBJ2-2,TRBV29-1,14,TGCAGCGTTGAGGTGAAGGTGGGCACCGGGGAGCTGTTTTTT,CSVEVKVGTGELFF
TRBD1,NA,TRBJ2-7,TRBV5-1,12,TGCGCCAGCAGCGTGACAGGGGCCGAGCAGTACTTC,CASSVTGAEQYF
NA,NA,TRBJ2-7,TRBV29-1,11,TGCAGCGTTGAGAGGGGAGGTGAGCAGTACTTC,CSVERGGEQYF
TRBD2,NA,TRBJ2-3,TRBV7-6,15,TGTGCCAGCAGCTCCTTAGCGGGAAGCACAGATACGCAGTATTTT,CASSSLAGSTDTQYF
NA,NA,TRBJ2-3,TRBV7-3,14,TGTGCCAGCAGCTTACTGGGATACACAGATACGCAGTATTTT,CASSLLGYTDTQYF
NA,NA,TRBJ2-1,TRBV4-1,13,TGCGCCAGCAGCCAATTGTCCTACAATGAGCAGTTCTTC,CASSQLSYNEQFF
NA,NA,TRBJ1-5,TRBV27,15,TGTGCCAGCAGTTCTCAGACAGGAGGCAATCAGCCCCAGCATTTT,CASSSQTGGNQPQHF
NA,NA,TRBJ2-7,TRBV30,11,TGTGCCTGGAGTGTAGGGGTCGAGCAGTACTTC,CAWSVGVEQYF
NA,few,TRBJ1-6,TRBV19,17,TGTGCCAGTAGTATTGTGACCGTCACCTTCTATAATTCACCCCTCCACTTT,CASSIVTVTFYNSPLHF
TRBD1,NA,TRBJ1-2,TRBV30,14,TGTGCCTGGAGCGGACAGGGGGTTGACTATGGCTACACCTTC,CAWSGQGVDYGYTF
TRBD1,few,TRBJ2-1,TRBV29-1,17,TGCAGCGCCGACGGTAGGACAGGGGGCCTGGTTGGGAATGAGCAGTTCTTC,CSADGRTGGLVGNEQFF
NA,once,TRBJ1-2,TRBV29-1,13,TGCAGCGTTGTCGGGGGCGCAGATTCTGGCTACACCTTC,CSVVGGADSGYTF
NA,NA,TRBJ1-1,TRBV7-2,13,TGTGCCAGCAGTTCCCTTAGCGGCACTGAAGCTTTCTTT,CASSSLSGTEAFF
NA,NA,TRBJ2-1,TRBV25-1,10,TGTGCCAGCAGTGAGCATGAGCAGTTCTTC,CASSEHEQFF
NA,NA,TRBJ2-7,TRBV11-2,15,TGTGCCACCGGTGGGGGGACATACGAAACCTACGAGCAGTACTTC,CATGGGTYETYEQYF
TRBD1,NA,TRBJ2-7,TRBV30,15,TGTGCCTGGAGCGTCCGGGACAGGCCGGCCTACGAGCAGTACTTC,CAWSVRDRPAYEQYF
NA,NA,TRBJ2-4,TRBV29-1,14,TGCAGCGTTGACGCGGGGACGGCCAAAAACATTCAGTACTTC,CSVDAGTAKNIQYF
NA,NA,TRBJ1-5,TRBV4-1,14,TGCGCCAGCAGCCAAGAAGGGACCGTCGGGCCCCAGCATTTT,CASSQEGTVGPQHF
NA,NA,TRBJ2-7,TRBV30,13,TGTGCCTGGAGTGTAATATCGTGGGGCGAGCAGTACTTC,CAWSVISWGEQYF
NA,NA,TRBJ1-2,TRBV7-2,12,TGTGCCAGCACTGGGGCAGAGAATGGCTACACCTTC,CASTGAENGYTF
NA,NA,TRBJ1-1,TRBV27,15,TGTGCCAGCGGGGGAGGACAAGTGTTGAACACTGAAGCTTTCTTT,CASGGGQVLNTEAFF